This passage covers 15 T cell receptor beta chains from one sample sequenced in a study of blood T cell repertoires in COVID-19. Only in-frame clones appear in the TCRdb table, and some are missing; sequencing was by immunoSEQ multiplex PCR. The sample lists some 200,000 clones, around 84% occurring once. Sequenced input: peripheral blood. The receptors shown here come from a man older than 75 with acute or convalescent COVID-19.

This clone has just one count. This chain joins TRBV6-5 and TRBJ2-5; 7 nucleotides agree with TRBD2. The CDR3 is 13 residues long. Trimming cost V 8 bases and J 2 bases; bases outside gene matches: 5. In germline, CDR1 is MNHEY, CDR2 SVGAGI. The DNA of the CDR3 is TGTGCCAGCGGGAGGGTGAAACAAGAGACCCAGTACTTC. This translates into CASGRVKQETQYF.

This CDR3 reads CASSDSLNTEAFF. CDR3 nucleotides: TGTGCCAGCAGTGATAGCCTGAACACTGAAGCTTTCTTT. The rearrangement uses TRBV2 and TRBJ1-1, with no clear D. V lost 3 bases and J lost 0, with 5 bases in between. Per the germline V gene, CDR1 is SNHLY and CDR2 is FYNNEI. The CDR3 has 13 amino acids.

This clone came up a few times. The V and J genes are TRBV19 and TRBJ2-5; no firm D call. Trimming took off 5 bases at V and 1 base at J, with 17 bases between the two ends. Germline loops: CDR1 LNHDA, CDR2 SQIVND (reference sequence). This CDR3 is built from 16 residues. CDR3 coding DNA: TGTGCCAGTAGTCCCGGTAACCCGCCTCTCCAAGAGACCCAGTACTTC. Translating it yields CASSPGNPPLQETQYF.

The CDR3, as DNA: TGTGCCAGCAGCACGGTTGGGGCGGGGGGTTACAATGAGCAGTTCTTC. Translating gives CASSTVGAGGYNEQFF. This sequence joins TRBV7-2 and TRBJ2-1, with 8 bases matching TRBD2. J lost 4 bases, V lost 5 bases, and 10 bases had no gene match. This CDR3 has 16 residues. CDR1 and CDR2 (germline): SGHTA, FQGNSA.

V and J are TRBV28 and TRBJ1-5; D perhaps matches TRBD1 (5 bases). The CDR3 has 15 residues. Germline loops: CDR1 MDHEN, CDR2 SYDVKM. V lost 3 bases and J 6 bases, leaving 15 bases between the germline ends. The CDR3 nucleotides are TGTGCCAGCAGTTTTAGCGGGGCAAGTATTCAGCCCCAGCATTTT. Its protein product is CASSFSGASIQPQHF.

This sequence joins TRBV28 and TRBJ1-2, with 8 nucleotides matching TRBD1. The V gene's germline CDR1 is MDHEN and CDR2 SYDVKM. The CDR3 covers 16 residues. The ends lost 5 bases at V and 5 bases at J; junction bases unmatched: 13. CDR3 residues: CASSQFETGTGYGYTF. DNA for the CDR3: TGTGCCAGCAGTCAATTTGAGACCGGGACAGGATATGGCTACACCTTC.

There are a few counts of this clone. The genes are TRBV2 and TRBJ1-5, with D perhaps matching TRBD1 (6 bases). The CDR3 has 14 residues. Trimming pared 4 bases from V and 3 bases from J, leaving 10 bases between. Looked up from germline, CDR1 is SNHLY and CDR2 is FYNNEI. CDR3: CASSGQAINQPQHF. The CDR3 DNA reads TGTGCCAGCAGTGGACAGGCCATCAATCAGCCCCAGCATTTT.

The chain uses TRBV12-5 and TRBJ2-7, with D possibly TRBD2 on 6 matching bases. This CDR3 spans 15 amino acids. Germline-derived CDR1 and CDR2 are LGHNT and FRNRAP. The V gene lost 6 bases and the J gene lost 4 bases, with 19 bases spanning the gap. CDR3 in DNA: TGTGCTAGTGGCTTAGGGACCGGGAGCCAATACGAGCAGTACTTC. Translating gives CASGLGTGSQYEQYF.

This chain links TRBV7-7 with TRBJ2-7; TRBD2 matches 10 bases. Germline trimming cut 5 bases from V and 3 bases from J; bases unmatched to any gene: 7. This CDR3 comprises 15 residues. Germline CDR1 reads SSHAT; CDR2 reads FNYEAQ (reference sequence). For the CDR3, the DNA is TGTGCCAGCAGCCGCGGACTAGCGGAGATCTACGAGCAGTACTTC. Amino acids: CASSRGLAEIYEQYF.

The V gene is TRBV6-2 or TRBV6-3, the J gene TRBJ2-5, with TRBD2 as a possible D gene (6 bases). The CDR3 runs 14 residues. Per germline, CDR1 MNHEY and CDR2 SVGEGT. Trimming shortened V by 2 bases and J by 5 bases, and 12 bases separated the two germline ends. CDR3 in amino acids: CASSYGGIRETQYF. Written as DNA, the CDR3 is TGTGCCAGCAGTTACGGGGGGATACGGGAGACCCAGTACTTC.

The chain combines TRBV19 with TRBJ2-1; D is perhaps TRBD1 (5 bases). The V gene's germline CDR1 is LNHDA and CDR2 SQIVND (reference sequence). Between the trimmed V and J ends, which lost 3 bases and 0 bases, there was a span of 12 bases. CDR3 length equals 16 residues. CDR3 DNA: TGTGCCAGTAGTATTGGGGCGGCAGGCTCCTACAATGAGCAGTTCTTC. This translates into CASSIGAAGSYNEQFF.

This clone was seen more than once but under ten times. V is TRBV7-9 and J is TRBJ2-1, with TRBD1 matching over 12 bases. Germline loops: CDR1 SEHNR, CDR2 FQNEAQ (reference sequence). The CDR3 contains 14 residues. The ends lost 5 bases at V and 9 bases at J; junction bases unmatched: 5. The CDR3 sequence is CASSPGQGAGEQFF. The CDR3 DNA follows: TGTGCCAGCAGCCCGGGACAGGGGGCAGGTGAGCAGTTCTTC.

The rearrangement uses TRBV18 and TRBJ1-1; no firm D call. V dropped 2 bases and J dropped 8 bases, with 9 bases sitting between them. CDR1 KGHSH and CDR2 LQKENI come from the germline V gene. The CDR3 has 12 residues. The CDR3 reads CASSPSQKEAFF. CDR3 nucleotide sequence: TGTGCCAGCTCACCAAGTCAGAAGGAAGCTTTCTTT.

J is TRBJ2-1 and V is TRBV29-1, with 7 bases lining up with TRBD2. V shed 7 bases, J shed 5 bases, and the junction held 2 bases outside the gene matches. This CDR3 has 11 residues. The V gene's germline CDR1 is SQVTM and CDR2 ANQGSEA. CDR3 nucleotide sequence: TGCAGCGCCGGGGGGAACAATGAGCAGTTCTTC. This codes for CSAGGNNEQFF.

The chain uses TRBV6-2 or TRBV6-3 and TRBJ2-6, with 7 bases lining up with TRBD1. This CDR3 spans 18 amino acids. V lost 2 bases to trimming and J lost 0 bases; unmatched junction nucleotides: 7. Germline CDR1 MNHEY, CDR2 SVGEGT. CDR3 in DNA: TGTGCCAGCAGTTACCTCAGGGGGAGACCCTCTGGGGCCAACGTCCTGACTTTC. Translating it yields CASSYLRGRPSGANVLTF.